One sample yielded the 10 T cell receptor beta chains listed below, sequenced in a study of T cells after yellow fever vaccination. TCRdb reprocessed the 5' RACE reads via MiXCR and lists one record per CDR3 protein. The sample shows 250,000 or so distinct CDR3 sequences, 6.5% to 8.5% of them seen only once. The sample was CD4+ T cells sorted from PBMCs, taken 15 days after the yellow fever booster vaccination. All receptors come from a man between 25 and 39 years old who received the YFV17D yellow fever vaccine.

This clonotype was observed a handful of times. The chain recombines TRBV20-1 with TRBJ2-3, with TRBD2 identical over 14 bases. V dropped 0 bases and J dropped 5; count of bases not matched to a gene: 10. The CDR3 runs to 18 residues. CDR1 is DFQATT, CDR2 SNEGSKA, per germline (reference sequence). The DNA for the CDR3 is TGCAGTGCTAGAGATCAGGGACTAGCGGGAGTATTGGTAGATACGCAGTATTTT. It specifies CSARDQGLAGVLVDTQYF.

V usage is TRBV29-1 and J usage is TRBJ2-5; the D gene is possibly TRBD1 (5 bases). Germline V gene lookup returns CDR1 SQVTM and CDR2 ANQGSEA. V lost 5 bases, J lost 3 bases, and 10 bases lay in between. The CDR3 contains 12 residues. CDR3 coding DNA: TGCAGCGTTACTGGGGCAGAAGAGACCCAGTACTTC. As protein: CSVTGAEETQYF.

The chain is built from TRBV20-1 and TRBJ2-1; 7 positions match TRBD1. CDR1 is DFQATT and CDR2 is SNEGSKA in the germline V gene (reference sequence). The V gene end was trimmed by 0 bases and the J gene end by 5 bases; junction bases not matched to a gene: 7. This CDR3 spans 15 amino acids. The CDR3 DNA follows: TGCAGTGCTAGAGATTCATGGGACAGTGACAATGAGCAGTTCTTC. It codes for CSARDSWDSDNEQFF.

This clonotype has just a few counts. The rearrangement links TRBV12-3 or TRBV12-4 to TRBJ2-2; unclear D gene. The ends were cut back, 8 bases at V and 7 bases at J, with 11 bases in the middle. This CDR3 is built from 12 residues. The CDR3 nucleotides read TGTGCCAGCCGACTTCTTAGCGGGGAGCTGTTTTTT. This translates into CASRLLSGELFF.

This clonotype showed up just a few times. The chain employs TRBV12-3 or TRBV12-4 and TRBJ2-2; a possible D gene is TRBD2 (6 bases). V shed 4 bases and J shed 5 bases, with 14 bases lying between them. The CDR3 runs to 15 residues. The CDR3 DNA is TGTGCCAGCAGTTCTCACTTAAGCGGGACCGGGGAGCTGTTTTTT. It codes for CASSSHLSGTGELFF.

This clonotype turned up a few times. This chain uses TRBV10-3 with TRBJ2-5, with unresolved D. Trimming removed 2 bases at V and 4 bases at J, with 2 bases between. CDR1 and CDR2 (germline): ENHRY, SYGVKD. This CDR3 has 11 amino acids. The CDR3 sequence is CAISEVETQYF. CDR3 nucleotide sequence: TGTGCCATCAGTGAGGTAGAGACCCAGTACTTC.

This sequence joins TRBV6-5 and TRBJ2-3; D gene uncertain. CDR1 and CDR2 (germline): MNHEY, SVGAGI. The V and J ends lost 0 bases and 4 bases respectively, with 8 bases between them. This CDR3 region has 14 residues. CDR3 sequence reads: CASSYSDRSDTQYF. CDR3 in DNA: TGTGCCAGCAGTTACTCGGACCGATCAGATACGCAGTATTTT.

In its sample, this clonotype was seen a few times. The chain is built from TRBV6-5 and TRBJ2-3; no clear D. CDR3 length: 12 residues. Looked up from germline, CDR1 is MNHEY and CDR2 is SVGAGI. With 6 bases removed from V and 5 bases from J, the gap between germline ends came to 9 bases. CDR3 in amino acids: CASSRHGDTQYF. In DNA, the CDR3 is TGTGCCAGCAGCCGACACGGAGATACGCAGTATTTT.

In its sample, this clonotype was seen many times. CDR3 sequence (DNA): TGTGCCAGCAGCTTATCTCCCGCAAATGAGCAGTTCTTC. This encodes CASSLSPANEQFF. The chain joins TRBV7-2 to TRBJ2-1, with D unresolved. This CDR3 is built from 13 residues. The V gene lost 2 bases and the J gene lost 7 bases, with 9 bases spanning the gap. Germline-derived CDR1 and CDR2 are SGHTA and FQGNSA.

V usage is TRBV12-3 or TRBV12-4 and J usage is TRBJ1-2; 7 bases are a match to TRBD1. This CDR3 region has 15 residues. After removal of 6 bases from V and 6 bases from J, the junction contained 13 bases not matched to a gene. CDR3 loop: CASSRTGSSIDGYTF. CDR3 in DNA: TGTGCCAGCAGCCGGACAGGAAGTAGCATCGATGGCTACACCTTC.